What follows are 24 T cell receptor beta chains derived from one specimen sequenced in a study of shared clonotypes between healthy human individuals. The table came from immunoSEQ multiplex PCR; TCRdb's copy has only in-frame clones and leaves some out. The sample shows 600,000 to 750,000 clones, approximately 79% of them seen only once. The sample taken for sequencing was memory CD4+ T cells sorted from blood. Specified subset: CD45RA-negative fraction. The source is a woman younger than 45 in good health.

This chain joins TRBV19 and TRBJ2-7; 7 positions agree with TRBD2. V dropped 3 bases and J dropped 5; count of bases not matched to a gene: 7. This CDR3 region has 14 residues. From germline, CDR1 is LNHDA and CDR2 SQIVND (reference sequence). The CDR3 DNA reads as TGTGCCAGTAGTATCAGCGGGAACAGGAACGAGCAGTACTTC. It specifies CASSISGNRNEQYF.

The count of this clone is one. The chain is built from TRBV29-1 and TRBJ2-7, with D possibly called TRBD1 or TRBD2 (7 bases each). Germline-derived CDR1 and CDR2 are SQVTM and ANQGSEA. The ends were cut back, 6 bases at V and 2 bases at J, with 17 bases in the middle. This CDR3 has 14 residues. CDR3 sequence: CSVGGRTGAYEQYF. The CDR3 bases are TGCAGCGTCGGGGGGAGGACAGGAGCCTACGAGCAGTACTTC.

The V gene is TRBV5-1, the J gene TRBJ2-3; 11 nucleotides agree with TRBD2. V lost 0 bases and J lost 2; bases outside the gene matches: 2. Germline CDR1 SGHRS, CDR2 YFSETQ. The CDR3 spans 16 residues. The CDR3 DNA follows: TGCGCCAGCAGCTTGGTAGCGGGAGGGCACACAGATACGCAGTATTTT. Translated: CASSLVAGGHTDTQYF.

This clone was seen once. The same CDR3 arises from other DNA sequences in this sample as well. The rearrangement uses TRBV6-1 and TRBJ1-1; D unresolved. V lost 5 bases and J lost 1, with 11 bases in between. The CDR3 runs 14 residues. In germline, CDR1 is MNHNS, CDR2 SASEGT. CDR3: CASSPAQGNTEAFF. The CDR3 coding sequence is TGTGCCAGCAGTCCAGCGCAAGGGAACACTGAAGCTTTCTTT.

The V gene is TRBV5-6, the J gene TRBJ2-1; D ambiguous. Deletions cut 5 bases from V and 5 bases from J, with 11 bases between. Germline assignment: CDR1 SGHDT and CDR2 YYEEEE. This CDR3 region has 13 residues. DNA for the CDR3: TGTGCCAGCAGATATGACCTAAACAATGAGCAGTTCTTC. It codes for CASRYDLNNEQFF. The full variable domain, rest sourced from reference TRBV5-6 and TRBJ2-1, is DAGVTQSPTHLIKTRGQQVTLRCSPKSGHDTVSWYQQALGQGPQFIFQYYEEEERQRGNFPDRFSGHQFPNYSSELNVNALLLGDSALYLCASRYDLNNEQFFGPGTRLTVL.

Notes on this clone: Other DNA sequences in the same sample also yield this CDR3. CDR3 DNA sequence: TGTGCCAGCAGCACGACTAGCGGGAGTGCAGATACGCAGTATTTT. Its protein product is CASSTTSGSADTQYF. The V and J genes are TRBV28 and TRBJ2-3; 12 nucleotides line up with TRBD2. The CDR3 loop spans 15 amino acids. Germline CDR1 is MDHEN and CDR2 is SYDVKM. The junction had 5 bases not matched to a gene; V was cut back by 6 bases and J by 4 bases.

The rearrangement joins TRBV19 to TRBJ2-2; D is tentatively TRBD1 or TRBD2 (5 bases each). V was cut by 6 bases and J by 4 bases, with 15 bases left in between. Germline values: CDR1 LNHDA, CDR2 SQIVND (reference sequence). This CDR3 comprises 15 residues. The CDR3 spells CASRPAGRGTGELFF. As DNA, the CDR3 is TGTGCCAGTAGGCCGGCAGGGAGAGGCACCGGGGAGCTGTTTTTT.

This clone was seen a few times. The rearrangement links TRBV5-1 to TRBJ2-7; 7 bases agree with TRBD1. The CDR3 is 15 residues long. V lost 0 bases to trimming and J lost 5 bases; unmatched junction nucleotides: 8. CDR1 and CDR2 (germline): SGHRS, YFSETQ. The CDR3 sequence: CASSLAWTGQDEQYF. DNA for the CDR3: TGCGCCAGCAGCTTGGCCTGGACAGGCCAAGACGAGCAGTACTTC.

CDR3 sequence reads: CASSVGTSSSYEQYF. For the CDR3, the DNA is TGTGCCAGCAGCGTAGGCACTTCAAGCTCCTACGAGCAGTACTTC. The V and J genes are TRBV9 and TRBJ2-7, with D unclear. V shed 0 bases and J shed 0 bases, with 10 bases lying between them. The germline gives CDR1 SGDLS, CDR2 YYNGEE. This CDR3 has 15 amino acids.

This sequence joins TRBV11-2 and TRBJ2-7; 11 bases are shared with TRBD1. Germline V gene data show CDR1 as SGHAT and CDR2 as FQNNGV. Trimming cost V 6 bases and J 5 bases; bases outside gene matches: 15. There are 17 residues in the CDR3. Written as DNA, the CDR3 is TGTGCCAGCAGACATCCCACTCCGGGACAGGGGGTCCACGAGCAGTACTTC. Protein sequence: CASRHPTPGQGVHEQYF.

CDR3 sequence: CASSPRGFGGVVYEQYF. For the CDR3, the DNA is TGTGCCAGCTCACCCCGAGGATTTGGGGGAGTGGTTTACGAGCAGTACTTC. This chain uses TRBV18 with TRBJ2-7; tentatively, D is TRBD1 or TRBD2 (5 bases each). Germline V gene data show CDR1 as KGHSH and CDR2 as LQKENI. Trimming cost V 3 bases and J 4 bases, with 22 bases left between them. This CDR3 has 17 amino acids.

This clone has a handful of counts. V is TRBV2 and J is TRBJ1-2, with a tentative D call TRBD1 (5 bases). V lost 6 bases and J 1 base, leaving 9 bases between the germline ends. CDR1 SNHLY and CDR2 FYNNEI come from the germline V gene. The CDR3 totals 13 residues. This chain's CDR3 is CASSYDSNYGYTF. DNA of the CDR3: TGTGCCAGCAGCTACGACAGTAACTATGGCTACACCTTC.

V gene TRBV27 combines with J gene TRBJ1-5; D perhaps matches TRBD1 (6 bases). V lost 5 bases, J lost 7 bases, and 12 bases lay in between. There are 13 residues in the CDR3. Looked up from germline, CDR1 is MNHEY and CDR2 is SMNVEV (reference sequence). CDR3 DNA sequence: TGTGCCAGCAGTAGGTGGGGGCAGCAGCCCCAGCATTTT. Its translation: CASSRWGQQPQHF.

The gene calls are TRBV18 and TRBJ1-3; D is unclear. V was shortened by 3 bases and J by 0 bases, with 9 bases between the two germline ends. CDR1 and CDR2 (germline): KGHSH, LQKENI. This CDR3 has 15 amino acids. The CDR3 sequence: CASSPEGFSGNTIYF. For the CDR3, the DNA is TGTGCCAGCTCACCCGAGGGATTCTCTGGAAACACCATATATTTT.

A note on this clone: Other nucleotide sequences from this sample produce the same CDR3. The CDR3 sequence is CASSTANTGELFF. In nucleotides, the CDR3 is TGTGCCAGCAGTACCGCGAACACCGGGGAGCTGTTTTTT. The chain couples TRBV6-6 to TRBJ2-2; no definite D call. Trimming took off 5 bases at V and 0 bases at J, with 4 bases between the two ends. The germline V gene encodes CDR1 MNHNY and CDR2 SVGAGI (reference sequence). This CDR3 comprises 13 residues.

This rearrangement joins TRBV10-3 to TRBJ2-1, with 10 nucleotides matching TRBD2. Germline V lookup: CDR1 ENHRY, CDR2 SYGVKD. Unmatched junction bases numbered 8, after V lost 6 bases and J lost 6 bases. The CDR3 spans 15 residues. The CDR3 reads CAIRTTSGTSNEQFF. The CDR3 DNA reads as TGTGCCATCAGAACAACTAGCGGGACGTCCAATGAGCAGTTCTTC.

This clone showed up just a few times. This sequence joins TRBV4-2 and TRBJ1-3; D perhaps matches TRBD1 (6 bases). Germline values: CDR1 LGHNA, CDR2 YNFKEQ. The germline V and J ends were trimmed by 2 bases and 0 bases, with 8 bases remaining between them. The CDR3 runs 15 residues. The CDR3: CASSQRTVSGNTIYF. For the CDR3, the DNA is TGTGCCAGCAGCCAAAGGACAGTCTCTGGAAACACCATATATTTT.

Only a few counts were recorded for this clone. V is TRBV18 and J is TRBJ1-1; D uncertain. Between the trimmed V and J ends, which lost 2 bases and 0 bases, there was a span of 7 bases. Germline V gives CDR1 KGHSH, CDR2 LQKENI. The CDR3 extends over 14 amino acids. The CDR3 reads CASSPSSVNTEAFF. CDR3 coding DNA: TGTGCCAGCTCACCAAGCTCAGTGAACACTGAAGCTTTCTTT.

This chain uses TRBV5-1 with TRBJ2-7; possible D gene TRBD2, 6 bases. Germline V gives CDR1 SGHRS, CDR2 YFSETQ. The V end lost 3 bases, the J end lost 4 bases, and 14 bases lay between the germline ends. The CDR3 totals 14 residues. CDR3 in amino acids: CASSYGGRTYEQYF. The CDR3 DNA sequence: TGCGCCAGCAGCTACGGAGGGAGAACATACGAGCAGTACTTC. Full variable domain (missing parts from reference TRBV5-1 and TRBJ2-7): KAGVTQTPRYLIKTRGQQVTLSCSPISGHRSVSWYQQTPGQGLQFLFEYFSETQRNKGNFPGRFSGRQFSNSRSEMNVSTLELGDSALYLCASSYGGRTYEQYFGPGTRLTVT.

The gene calls are TRBV2 and TRBJ1-1, with TRBD1 matching 7 bases. Trimming removed 6 bases from V and 10 bases from J; junction bases left unmatched: 14. This CDR3 region has 14 residues. Germline V lookup: CDR1 SNHLY, CDR2 FYNNEI. CDR3 amino acids: CASRGDSLFEGAFF. As DNA, the CDR3 is TGTGCCAGCAGGGGGGACAGCCTATTTGAAGGAGCTTTCTTT.

Concerning this clone itself: The sample holds other DNA sequences that translate to the same CDR3. The chain recombines TRBV27 with TRBJ1-4; D is unclear. CDR1 is MNHEY, CDR2 SMNVEV, per germline (reference sequence). Trimming took 4 bases from V and 0 from J, leaving 9 bases between them. The CDR3 spans 15 residues. The CDR3 DNA is TGTGCCAGCAGTTCCGCCGGAGCAACTAATGAAAAACTGTTTTTT. It yields the protein CASSSAGATNEKLFF.

This chain uses TRBV6-6 with TRBJ1-1; D gene ambiguous. V was clipped by 5 bases and J by 2 bases, with 12 bases between them. The CDR3 is made up of 14 amino acids. From germline, CDR1 is MNHNY and CDR2 SVGAGI (reference sequence). CDR3 DNA: TGTGCCAGCAGTCCGTTGAGACAAAACACTGAAGCTTTCTTT. It is translated as CASSPLRQNTEAFF.

The genes are TRBV18 and TRBJ2-3, with D unresolved. Per the germline V gene, CDR1 is KGHSH and CDR2 is LQKENI. V was trimmed by 4 bases and J by 1 base, leaving 12 bases between them. The CDR3 is 15 residues long. The CDR3 DNA is TGTGCCAGCTCACAGGCAACGGGTGGCACAGATACGCAGTATTTT. Translating gives CASSQATGGTDTQYF. Looking up the rest from reference TRBV18 and TRBJ2-3 gives the full variable domain: NAGVMQNPRHLVRRRGQEARLRCSPMKGHSHVYWYRQLPEEGLKFMVYLQKENIIDESGMPKERFSAEFPKEGPSILRIQQVVRGDSAAYFCASSQATGGTDTQYFGPGTRLTVL.

J is TRBJ1-3 and V is TRBV10-3; D gene uncertain. V lost 5 bases, J lost 2 bases, and 4 bases lay in between. Germline CDR1 is ENHRY and CDR2 is SYGVKD. The CDR3 spans 12 residues. In DNA form, the CDR3 reads TGTGCCATCAGTCCAGCTGGAAACACCATATATTTT. Amino acids: CAISPAGNTIYF.